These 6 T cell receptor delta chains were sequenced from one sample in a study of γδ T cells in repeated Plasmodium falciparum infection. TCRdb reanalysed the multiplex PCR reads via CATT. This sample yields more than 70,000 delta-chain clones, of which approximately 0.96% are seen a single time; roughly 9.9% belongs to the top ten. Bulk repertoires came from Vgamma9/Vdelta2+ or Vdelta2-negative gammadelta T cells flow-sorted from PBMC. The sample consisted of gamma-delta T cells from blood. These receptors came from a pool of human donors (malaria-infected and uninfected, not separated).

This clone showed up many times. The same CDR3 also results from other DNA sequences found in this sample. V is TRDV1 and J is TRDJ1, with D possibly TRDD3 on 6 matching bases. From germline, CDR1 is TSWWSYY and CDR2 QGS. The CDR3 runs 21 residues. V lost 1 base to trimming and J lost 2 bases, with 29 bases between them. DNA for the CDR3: TGTGCTCTTGGGGAACGGAGCTTCCCAGGCCTCCTGGGGACGGTAACCGATAAACTCATCTTT. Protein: CALGERSFPGLLGTVTDKLIF.

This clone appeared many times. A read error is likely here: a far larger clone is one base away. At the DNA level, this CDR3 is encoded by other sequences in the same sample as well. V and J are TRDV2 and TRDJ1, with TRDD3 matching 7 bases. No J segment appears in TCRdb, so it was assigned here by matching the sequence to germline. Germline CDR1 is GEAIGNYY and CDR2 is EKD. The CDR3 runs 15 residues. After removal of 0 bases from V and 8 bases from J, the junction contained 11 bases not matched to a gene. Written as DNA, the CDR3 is TGTGCCTGTGACACCGTGGGGGGATCTAAAGACAAACTCATCTTT. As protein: CACDTVGGSKDKLIF.

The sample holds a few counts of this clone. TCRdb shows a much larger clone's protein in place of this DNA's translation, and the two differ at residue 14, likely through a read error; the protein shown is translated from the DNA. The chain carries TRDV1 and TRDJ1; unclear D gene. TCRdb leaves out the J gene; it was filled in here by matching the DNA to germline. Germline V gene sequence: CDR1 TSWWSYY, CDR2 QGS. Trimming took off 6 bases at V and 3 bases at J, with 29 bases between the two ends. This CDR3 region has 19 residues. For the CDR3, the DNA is TGTGCTCTTGGTCGTCCCCTTGTCGGGACCAAACCTTACGCCGATAAACTCATCTTT. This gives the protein CALGRPLVGTKPYADKLIF.

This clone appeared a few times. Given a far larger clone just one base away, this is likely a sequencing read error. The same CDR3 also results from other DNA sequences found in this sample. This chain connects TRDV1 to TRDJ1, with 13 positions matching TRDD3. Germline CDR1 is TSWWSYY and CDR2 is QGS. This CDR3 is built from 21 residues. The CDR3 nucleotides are TGTGCCCTTGGGGAACAGCCCTGTACTGGGGGATACGGGGGGGACACCGATAAACTCATCTTT. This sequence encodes CALGEQPCTGGYGGDTDKLIF.

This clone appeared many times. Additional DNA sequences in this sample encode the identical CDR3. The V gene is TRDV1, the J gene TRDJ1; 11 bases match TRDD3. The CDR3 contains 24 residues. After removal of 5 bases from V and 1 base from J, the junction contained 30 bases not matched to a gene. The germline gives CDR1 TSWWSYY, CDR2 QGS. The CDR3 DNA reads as TGTGCTCTTGGGTTCCCCTGGGAACCCTTCCTTCGATCTCGTGGGGGATACGCCACCGATAAACTCATCTTT. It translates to CALGFPWEPFLRSRGGYATDKLIF.

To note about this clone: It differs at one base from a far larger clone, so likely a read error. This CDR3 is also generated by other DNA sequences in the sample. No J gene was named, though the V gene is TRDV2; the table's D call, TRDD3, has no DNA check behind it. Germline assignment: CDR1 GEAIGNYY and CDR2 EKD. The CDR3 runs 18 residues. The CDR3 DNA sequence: TGTGCCTGTGACACCCTTGTTACTGGGGGACCTTACACCGATAAGCTCATCTTT. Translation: CACDTLVTGGPYTDKLIF.